This T cell receptor (beta chain) was found in a study of cytomegalovirus exposure and HLA in healthy donors. Study-wide context: Researchers previously reported finding roughly 120 million unique TCR beta sequences from roughly 180 million T cells. Study-wide points: It was likely that a cluster of highly shared sequence variants was a sequencing artifact.

Remarks on this clone: Its cognate antigen is unknown.

Germline V gene sequence: CDR1 SNHLY, CDR2 FYNNEI. V was pared by 3 bases and J by 4 bases, with 9 bases between. This CDR3 region has 14 residues. Vbeta (60) and Jbeta (13) primers were used in the PCR. Generated by immunoSEQ multiplex PCR, the TCRdb table keeps only in-frame clones and is missing some. The sample has 100,000 to 150,000 clones; 60% to 80% are singletons. The chain uses TRBV2 and TRBJ2-2; D might be TRBD1 (5 bases). The sample was PBMCs. The clonotype comes from a woman between 50 and 59 years old in good health and CMV-seronegative. CDR3 residues: CASSDYTGTGELFF. CDR3 coding DNA: TGTGCCAGCAGTGACTACACAGGCACCGGGGAGCTGTTTTTT.